The 30 T cell receptor beta chains given below trace back to one sample, sequenced in a study of T cell responses to AZD1222 COVID-19 vaccine. TCRdb keeps only in-frame clones here, not all; method: immunoSEQ multiplex PCR. The table has under 150,000 clones, 88% seen once. The source material was peripheral blood, sampled on day 0 of MenACWY control vaccination. The receptors shown here come from an adult in good health.

The chain employs TRBV6-5 and TRBJ1-1; unclear D gene. The CDR3 covers 13 residues. Deletions cut 2 bases from V and 2 bases from J, with 6 bases between. CDR1 MNHEY and CDR2 SVGAGI come from the germline V gene. The CDR3 here is CASSYPLNTEAFF. DNA for the CDR3: TGTGCCAGCAGTTACCCCCTTAACACTGAAGCTTTCTTT.

J is TRBJ2-7 and V is TRBV6-5; 8 bases are shared with TRBD1. The CDR3 contains 15 residues. CDR1 MNHEY and CDR2 SVGAGI come from the germline V gene. V shed 6 bases and J 2 bases; nucleotides not matched to a gene: 9. The CDR3 region is CASRPPGQGAYEQYF. CDR3 coding DNA: TGTGCCAGCAGACCCCCAGGACAGGGAGCCTACGAGCAGTACTTC.

This clone was seen a handful of times. The rearrangement uses TRBV12-3 or TRBV12-4 and TRBJ2-7; D gene uncertain. V lost 3 bases and J lost 0, with 6 bases in between. The CDR3 contains 13 residues. In DNA form, the CDR3 reads TGTGCCAGCAGTTTCACCGTCTCCTACGAGCAGTACTTC. Translating it yields CASSFTVSYEQYF.

The chain joins TRBV6-5 to TRBJ2-7; D not resolved. The V gene lost 1 base and the J gene lost 1 base, with 14 bases spanning the gap. Per the germline V gene, CDR1 is MNHEY and CDR2 is SVGAGI. The CDR3 is 16 amino acids. The CDR3 bases are TGTGCCAGCAGTTACTACGCAGTTGGTGTTTCCTACGAGCAGTACTTC. This sequence encodes CASSYYAVGVSYEQYF.

V and J are TRBV10-2 and TRBJ2-3; 7 bases line up with TRBD2. Germline assignment: CDR1 WSHSY and CDR2 SAAADI. J gave up 5 bases and V 6 bases, and 14 bases lay outside the gene matches. The CDR3 spans 16 residues. The CDR3, as DNA: TGCGCCAGCAGCCGTAGTGCGGGGTCGGGGGGAGATACGCAGTATTTT. As protein: CASSRSAGSGGDTQYF.

The chain has TRBV6-4 and TRBJ2-4; no reliable D call. CDR3 length: 13 amino acids. Germline V gene data show CDR1 as MRHNA and CDR2 as SNTAGT. V gave up 0 bases and J gave up 6 bases, with 6 bases separating them. The CDR3 sequence: CASSDSGRNIQYF. CDR3 in DNA: TGTGCCAGCAGTGACTCGGGCAGAAACATTCAGTACTTC.

This clone came up once. J is TRBJ2-7 and V is TRBV27; 10 bases are a match to TRBD2. V lost 5 bases and J lost 8; bases outside the gene matches: 12. The CDR3 is 15 amino acids. CDR1 MNHEY and CDR2 SMNVEV come from the germline V gene (reference sequence). CDR3 in amino acids: CASSQTSGAPTQQYF. DNA for the CDR3: TGTGCCAGCAGTCAAACTAGCGGGGCCCCTACGCAGCAGTACTTC.

The genes are TRBV9 and TRBJ1-1, with a tentative D call TRBD1 (5 bases). The germline V gene has CDR1 SGDLS and CDR2 YYNGEE. The CDR3 spans 13 residues. V was clipped by 1 base and J by 4 bases, with 8 bases between them. DNA for the CDR3: TGTGCCAGCAGCGTACAGGGACGCACTGAAGCTTTCTTT. It codes for CASSVQGRTEAFF.

V gene TRBV29-1 combines with J gene TRBJ1-1; 7 bases match TRBD1. Germline V gene sequence: CDR1 SQVTM, CDR2 ANQGSEA. Trimming cost V 1 base and J 11 bases; bases outside gene matches: 4. The CDR3 loop spans 11 amino acids. CDR3 nucleotides: TGCAGCGTTGAAGGGGACAGCCCGGCTTTCTTT. Translating it yields CSVEGDSPAFF.

This clone appeared a single time. V usage is TRBV27 and J usage is TRBJ2-6, with D perhaps matching TRBD1 (5 bases). Germline values: CDR1 MNHEY, CDR2 SMNVEV (reference sequence). V was cut by 8 bases and J by 2 bases, with 10 bases left in between. The CDR3 spans 14 residues. DNA of the CDR3: TGTGCCAGCGGCAAGGGGACTGGGGCCAACGTCCTGACTTTC. The encoded protein is CASGKGTGANVLTF.

The CDR3 DNA is TGTGCCAGCAGCATACAAAACAGGGGTTACGAGCAGTACTTC. Translation: CASSIQNRGYEQYF. This sequence joins TRBV7-9 and TRBJ2-7; 7 bases align to TRBD1. This CDR3 has 14 residues. Germline V gene lookup returns CDR1 SEHNR and CDR2 FQNEAQ (reference sequence). V shed 5 bases and J 4 bases; nucleotides not matched to a gene: 8.

The V and J genes are TRBV28 and TRBJ1-2; D is perhaps TRBD1 (5 bases). In germline, CDR1 is MDHEN, CDR2 SYDVKM. CDR3 length: 14 amino acids. The ends were cut back, 5 bases at V and 4 bases at J, with 14 bases in the middle. CDR3 loop: CASSNAGFTYGYTF. For the CDR3, the DNA is TGTGCCAGCAGTAACGCAGGGTTTACCTATGGCTACACCTTC.

The V call is TRBV19, the J call TRBJ2-1, with 9 nucleotides matching TRBD2. CDR3 length equals 15 residues. Germline assignment: CDR1 LNHDA and CDR2 SQIVND (reference sequence). J lost 8 bases, V lost 6 bases, and 11 bases had no gene match. In nucleotides, the CDR3 is TGTGCCAGTAGGCTAAGGCCGGGACTAGCCGATGAGCAGTTCTTC. Amino acid sequence: CASRLRPGLADEQFF.

As concerns this clone: The same CDR3 can be traced to other DNA sequences in this sample. The rearrangement joins TRBV18 to TRBJ2-5; 9 bases match TRBD1. This CDR3 spans 13 amino acids. Germline values: CDR1 KGHSH, CDR2 LQKENI. Unmatched junction bases numbered 1, after V lost 3 bases and J lost 5 bases. Here the CDR3 DNA reads TGTGCCAGCTCACCCGGGACAGGGGAGACCCAGTACTTC. It specifies CASSPGTGETQYF. Complete variable domain (other parts from reference TRBV18 and TRBJ2-5): NAGVMQNPRHLVRRRGQEARLRCSPMKGHSHVYWYRQLPEEGLKFMVYLQKENIIDESGMPKERFSAEFPKEGPSILRIQQVVRGDSAAYFCASSPGTGETQYFGPGTRLLVL.

The V gene is TRBV30, the J gene TRBJ2-2; D uncertain. CDR1 and CDR2 from the germline V gene are GTSNPN and SVGIG (reference sequence). V was trimmed by 1 base and J by 6 bases, leaving 15 bases between them. CDR3 length equals 15 residues. The CDR3 sequence is CAWSDQPTGPGELFF. The CDR3 DNA is TGTGCCTGGAGTGATCAACCTACGGGTCCCGGGGAGCTGTTTTTT.

The chain has TRBV5-4 and TRBJ2-7, with TRBD2 as a possible D gene (5 bases). Trimming removed 4 bases at V and 1 base at J, with 12 bases between. The V gene's germline CDR1 is SGHNT and CDR2 YYREEE (reference sequence). The CDR3 loop spans 14 amino acids. The chain's CDR3 is CASSVISGSYEQYF. The CDR3 DNA follows: TGTGCCAGCAGCGTGATCTCGGGATCCTACGAGCAGTACTTC.

In DNA form, the CDR3 reads TGCGCCAGCAGCTTTGGGTCAGGGACCAATCAGCCCCAGCATTTT. It is translated as CASSFGSGTNQPQHF. The chain combines TRBV5-1 with TRBJ1-5, with D possibly matching TRBD1 (5 bases). V lost 2 bases, J lost 3 bases, and 12 bases lay in between. Per germline, CDR1 SGHRS and CDR2 YFSETQ. The CDR3 length is 15 residues.

There are a few counts of this clone. V usage is TRBV25-1 and J usage is TRBJ1-2; 10 bases fit TRBD1. Germline V CDR1 and CDR2: MGHDK, SYGVNS. After removal of 6 bases from V and 5 bases from J, the junction contained 18 bases not matched to a gene. The CDR3 consists of 18 residues. DNA for the CDR3: TGTGCCAGCAGCCCCAGGGACAGGGGACTGCGGTATAATTATGGCTACACCTTC. Its translation: CASSPRDRGLRYNYGYTF.

This chain joins TRBV5-1 and TRBJ2-5, with D possibly matching TRBD1 (5 bases). Germline-derived CDR1 and CDR2 are SGHRS and YFSETQ. The CDR3 is made up of 13 amino acids. Trimming cost V 0 bases and J 5 bases, with 8 bases left between them. CDR3 in amino acids: CASSLVPGETQYF. CDR3 sequence (DNA): TGCGCCAGCAGCTTGGTTCCAGGGGAGACCCAGTACTTC.

The chain links TRBV7-9 to TRBJ2-3, with D hard to call. CDR1 SEHNR and CDR2 FQNEAQ come from the germline V gene (reference sequence). Trimming stripped 2 bases from V and 2 bases from J, with 5 bases between. This CDR3 is 13 amino acids long. CDR3 coding DNA: TGTGCCAGCAGCTTAAGTGTCACAGATACGCAGTATTTT. Encoded protein: CASSLSVTDTQYF.

This clone showed up just a few times. The chain combines TRBV28 with TRBJ2-2; 15 bases line up with TRBD2. V was pared by 5 bases and J by 1 base, with 5 bases of the junction left unmatched. Germline V gene sequence: CDR1 MDHEN, CDR2 SYDVKM. The length of the CDR3 is 18 residues. The CDR3 spells CASSAPGLAGGNTGELFF. The DNA of the CDR3 is TGTGCCAGCAGTGCCCCGGGACTAGCGGGAGGGAACACCGGGGAGCTGTTTTTT.

This rearrangement joins TRBV2 to TRBJ2-1; D is possibly TRBD1 (6 bases). Trimming removed 7 bases from V and 5 bases from J, with 12 bases in between. This CDR3 region has 13 residues. CDR1 is SNHLY and CDR2 is FYNNEI in the germline V gene. The CDR3 reads CASTLDRNNEQFF. The DNA of the CDR3 is TGTGCCAGCACCTTAGACAGGAACAATGAGCAGTTCTTC. Variable domain in full (rest from reference TRBV2 and TRBJ2-1): EPEVTQTPSHQVTQMGQEVILRCVPISNHLYFYWYRQILGQKVEFLVSFYNNEISEKSEIFDDQFSVERPDGSNFTLKIRSTKLEDSAMYFCASTLDRNNEQFFGPGTRLTVL.

The V call is TRBV27, the J call TRBJ2-7, with D maybe TRBD2 (5 bases). Germline CDR1 and CDR2: MNHEY and SMNVEV (reference sequence). The CDR3 is made up of 15 amino acids. V was clipped by 2 bases and J by 0 bases, with 11 bases between them. In nucleotides, the CDR3 is TGTGCCAGCAGTTTAGTTACGGGGTTCTCCTACGAGCAGTACTTC. Translated, it gives CASSLVTGFSYEQYF.

This clone was seen a single time. This chain links TRBV30 with TRBJ1-3; 8 positions agree with TRBD1. The CDR3 contains 14 residues. Germline CDR1 GTSNPN, CDR2 SVGIG (reference sequence). The J segment lost 0 bases and the V segment lost 4 bases, leaving 2 bases of the junction unmatched. CDR3 coding DNA: TGTGCCTGGAACAGGGGGAGCTCTGGAAACACCATATATTTT. The encoded protein is CAWNRGSSGNTIYF.

This clone was found a few times. The CDR3 loop reads CASSATTGSLYQPQHF. The CDR3 coding sequence is TGTGCCAGCAGTGCCACGACAGGGTCACTTTATCAGCCCCAGCATTTT. The rearrangement joins TRBV6-1 to TRBJ1-5; TRBD1 matches at 7 bases. The CDR3 totals 16 residues. Germline CDR1 is MNHNS and CDR2 is SASEGT. The V gene end was trimmed by 4 bases and the J gene end by 5 bases; junction bases not matched to a gene: 11.

V gene TRBV4-1 combines with J gene TRBJ2-4, with D tentatively TRBD2 (7 bases). In germline, CDR1 is MGHRA, CDR2 YSYEKL. V dropped 0 bases and J dropped 0 bases, with 18 bases sitting between them. The CDR3 consists of 19 residues. The CDR3 DNA follows: TGCGCCAGCAGCCAAGATCGGGGCAGGGGACTACTAGCCAAAAACATTCAGTACTTC. Residues: CASSQDRGRGLLAKNIQYF.

The chain recombines TRBV10-1 with TRBJ2-2; 10 bases are a match to TRBD2. With V trimmed by 4 bases and J by 5 bases, 4 bases remained unmatched. Germline V gene sequence: CDR1 WNHNN, CDR2 SYGVQD (reference sequence). CDR3 size: 15 residues. This CDR3 is CASSVSGRGTGELFF. The CDR3 region has the DNA TGCGCCAGCAGTGTCAGCGGGAGGGGAACCGGGGAGCTGTTTTTT.

The rearrangement joins TRBV7-9 to TRBJ2-1; tentatively, D is TRBD1 or TRBD2 (6 bases each). There are 17 residues in the CDR3. Germline V gene lookup returns CDR1 SEHNR and CDR2 FQNEAQ (reference sequence). The V gene lost 4 bases and the J gene lost 4 bases, with 20 bases spanning the gap. The CDR3 protein is CASSSSTGAFGYNEQFF. The DNA of the CDR3 is TGTGCCAGCAGCTCCTCCACGGGGGCCTTTGGGTACAATGAGCAGTTCTTC.

The chain recombines TRBV28 with TRBJ1-5; D is perhaps TRBD1 (6 bases). The CDR3 consists of 13 residues. Trimming stripped 7 bases from V and 7 bases from J, with 14 bases between. Germline CDR1 and CDR2: MDHEN and SYDVKM. CDR3 DNA: TGTGCCAGCACTACGGGGGGGCCCCAGCCCCAGCATTTT. Translated, it gives CASTTGGPQPQHF.

This clone was seen once. The CDR3 reads CASSPARGRHEQYF. The CDR3 DNA is TGTGCCAGCTCACCGGCCAGGGGCCGACACGAGCAGTACTTC. The chain employs TRBV18 and TRBJ2-7; TRBD1 might be the D (6 bases). Looked up from germline, CDR1 is KGHSH and CDR2 is LQKENI. The CDR3 runs to 14 residues. V lost 3 bases and J lost 5, with 14 bases in between.